This TCR beta chain was identified in a study of blood T cell repertoires in COVID-19. Clones were read by immunoSEQ multiplex PCR, and TCRdb kept only the in-frame ones, dropping some. The table includes hundreds of thousands of clones, around 86% detected once. CDR3 length: 16 residues. Germline V CDR1 and CDR2: SNHLY, FYNNEI. Trimming pared 5 bases from V and 4 bases from J, leaving 19 bases between. This TCR was recovered from a man aged 35-49 years who had recovered from COVID-19. The specimen was PBMCs or T cells enriched from blood (not recorded which). V gene TRBV2 combines with J gene TRBJ2-3; D perhaps matches TRBD2 (5 bases). The CDR3 loop is CASSLLAGPSADTQYF. The CDR3 DNA follows: TGTGCCAGCAGTCTCTTGGCGGGTCCGTCCGCAGATACGCAGTATTTT.